The clone carrying this TCR beta chain was observed a few times. This entry comes from a study of regulatory T cells in long-lasting Graves disease. CDR3-region Arm-PCR and iRepertoire HTBI primers produced the TCR beta libraries. TCRdb ran MiXCR on the multiplex PCR reads and lists one entry per CDR3 protein. The sample records 550,000 to 700,000 distinct CDR3 sequences, more than 15% being singletons. The CDR3 consists of 18 residues. Trimming at V came to 4 bases and at J to 2 bases, leaving 11 bases not matched to a gene. Germline CDR1 reads KGHSH; CDR2 reads LQKENI. Time point described: newly diagnosed GD, antithyroid drugs for less than 3 months. The TCR library was prepared using RNA isolated from PBMCs. These records were also assigned to another study, of T cells in Graves' hyperthyroidism and ophthalmopathy. This second study notes: Progression to ophthalmopathy was predicted a median of approximately 6.4 months early.

The material sequenced was peripheral blood mononuclear cells (PBMCs), taken at new diagnosis, from a patient treated with antithyroid drugs. The chain couples TRBV18 to TRBJ2-6, with 7 bases identical to TRBD1. The receptor was derived from a man younger than 30 with Graves disease. This chain's CDR3 is CASSLRQGSAPGANVLTF. The CDR3 nucleotides read TGTGCCAGCTCACTCCGACAGGGATCGGCACCTGGGGCCAACGTCCTGACTTTC.